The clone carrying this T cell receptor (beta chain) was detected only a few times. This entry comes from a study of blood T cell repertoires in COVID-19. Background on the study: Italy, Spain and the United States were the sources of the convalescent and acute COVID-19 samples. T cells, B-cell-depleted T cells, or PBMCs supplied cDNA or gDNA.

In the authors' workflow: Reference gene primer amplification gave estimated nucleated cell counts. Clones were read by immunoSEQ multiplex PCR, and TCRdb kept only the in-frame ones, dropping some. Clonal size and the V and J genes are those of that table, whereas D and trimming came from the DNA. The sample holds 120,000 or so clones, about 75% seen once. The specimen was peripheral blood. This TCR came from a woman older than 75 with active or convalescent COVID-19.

CDR3: CASSLSSGKQETQYF. The CDR3 nucleotides read TGTGCCAGCAGCTTAAGCAGCGGAAAACAAGAGACCCAGTACTTC. The chain couples TRBV11-3 to TRBJ2-5; possibly TRBD2 for D (5 bases). This CDR3 has 15 residues. CDR1 and CDR2 (germline): SGHNT, YENEEA. V was clipped by 2 bases and J by 2 bases, with 12 bases between them.